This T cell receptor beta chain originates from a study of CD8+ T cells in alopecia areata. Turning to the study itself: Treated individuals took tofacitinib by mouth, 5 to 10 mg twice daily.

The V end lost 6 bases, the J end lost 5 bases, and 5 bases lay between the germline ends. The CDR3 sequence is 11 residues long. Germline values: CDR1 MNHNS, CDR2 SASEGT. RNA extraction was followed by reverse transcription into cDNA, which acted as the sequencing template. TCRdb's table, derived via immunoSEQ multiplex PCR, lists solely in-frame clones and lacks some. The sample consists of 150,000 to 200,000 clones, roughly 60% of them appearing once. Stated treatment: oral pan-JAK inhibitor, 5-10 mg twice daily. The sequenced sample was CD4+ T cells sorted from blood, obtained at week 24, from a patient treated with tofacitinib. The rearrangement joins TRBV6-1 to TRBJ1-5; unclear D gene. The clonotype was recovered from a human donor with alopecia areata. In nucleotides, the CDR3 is TGTGCCAGCAGCTTCGATCAGCCCCAGCATTTT. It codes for CASSFDQPQHF.